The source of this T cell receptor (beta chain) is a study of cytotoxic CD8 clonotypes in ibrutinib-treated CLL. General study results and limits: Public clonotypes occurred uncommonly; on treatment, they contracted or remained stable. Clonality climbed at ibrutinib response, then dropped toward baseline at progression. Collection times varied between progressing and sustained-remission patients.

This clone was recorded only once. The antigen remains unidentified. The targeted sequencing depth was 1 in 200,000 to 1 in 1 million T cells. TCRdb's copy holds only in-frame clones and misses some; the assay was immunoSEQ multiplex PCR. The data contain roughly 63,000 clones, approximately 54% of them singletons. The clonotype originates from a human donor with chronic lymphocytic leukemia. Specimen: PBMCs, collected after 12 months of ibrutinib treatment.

This CDR3 is CAWSSPLYNYGYTF. The CDR3 nucleotides are TGTGCCTGGAGTAGCCCTCTATATAACTATGGCTACACCTTC. The gene calls are TRBV30 and TRBJ1-2; D remains unclear. The CDR3 contains 14 residues. V shed 2 bases and J shed 1 base, with 11 bases lying between them. Germline V lookup: CDR1 GTSNPN, CDR2 SVGIG (reference sequence).